This entry is about one TCR beta chain. Its specificity is unknown. The protocol was immunoSEQ multiplex PCR, while the TCRdb copy is restricted to in-frame clones and leaves out a portion. The table has some 30,000 clones, 80% to 90% seen once. This record belongs to a study of stem cell transplantation in POMP-related autoinflammatory disease. Whole-study context: CD8+ T cells were low and CD4+ cells naive-skewed before transplant.

Regarding the study as a whole: In patients with PRAID, every analyzed T-cell subset tended to show lower diversity and higher clonality.

PRAID featured immunodeficiency plus autoinflammation. The specimen was CD4+ T cells from PBMCs, collected before stem cell transplantation. This receptor was taken from a human donor with POMP-related autoinflammation and immune dysregulation (PRAID).

In nucleotides, the CDR3 is TGTGCCAGCAGCGCCCTCCTAGCGGGGGGTCCCAACAATGAGCAGTTCTTC. It encodes CASSALLAGGPNNEQFF. The chain combines TRBV9 with TRBJ2-1; 11 positions agree with TRBD2. This CDR3 has 17 residues. V was pared by 3 bases and J by 5 bases, with 10 bases of the junction left unmatched. The germline CDR1 and CDR2 sequences are SGDLS and YYNGEE.